These 23 T cell receptor beta chains share one sample of origin, sequenced in a study of blood T cell repertoires in COVID-19. Profiled with immunoSEQ multiplex PCR; TCRdb holds only in-frame clones, not every one. The profile shows 200,000 to 250,000 clones, 65% to 85% of them singletons. Sequenced material: peripheral blood. Receptors were obtained from a human donor in a cohort sampled during active COVID-19.

As concerns this clone: The sample holds other DNA sequences that translate to the same CDR3. This chain joins TRBV7-2 and TRBJ1-1, with 8 bases identical to TRBD1. This CDR3 region has 16 residues. V lost 4 bases and J lost 1; bases outside the gene matches: 8. CDR1 SGHTA and CDR2 FQGNSA come from the germline V gene. In DNA, the CDR3 is TGTGCCAGCAGCTCGCCACCCACAGGGGGGAACACTGAAGCTTTCTTT. It is translated as CASSSPPTGGNTEAFF.

This clone was recorded once. The chain combines TRBV20-1 with TRBJ1-5, with D unresolved. The V end lost 3 bases, the J end lost 4 bases, and 13 bases lay between the germline ends. CDR3 length equals 14 residues. Germline values: CDR1 DFQATT, CDR2 SNEGSKA (reference sequence). The DNA for the CDR3 is TGCAGTGCTAGTGGAGTAGCTCATAATCAGCCCCAGCATTTT. Residues: CSASGVAHNQPQHF.

This clone was detected ten times or more. This chain links TRBV4-3 with TRBJ2-2; 10 bases match TRBD1. The CDR3 is 16 amino acids. Per germline, CDR1 LGHNA and CDR2 YSLEER. Trimming took 4 bases from V and 4 from J; bases not matched to a gene: 6. This chain's CDR3 is CASSPARTGGTGELFF. CDR3 nucleotide sequence: TGCGCCAGCAGCCCGGCCCGGACAGGGGGCACCGGGGAGCTGTTTTTT.

This clone occurred a few times. The V and J genes are TRBV6-2 or TRBV6-3 and TRBJ1-6; 7 bases map to TRBD1. From germline, CDR1 is MNHEY and CDR2 SVGEGT. The length of the CDR3 is 15 residues. After removal of 2 bases from V and 6 bases from J, the junction contained 4 bases not matched to a gene. The CDR3 spells CASSYPRGVNSPLHF. In nucleotides, the CDR3 is TGTGCCAGCAGTTACCCCAGGGGGGTTAATTCACCCCTCCACTTT.

This sequence joins TRBV19 and TRBJ2-7, with 8 bases that match TRBD1. J was trimmed by 2 bases and V by 1 base; bases with no gene match: 1. CDR1 and CDR2 from the germline V gene are LNHDA and SQIVND (reference sequence). The CDR3 is made up of 14 amino acids. CDR3 DNA sequence: TGTGCCAGTAGTATAGCACAGGGGGCCTACGAGCAGTACTTC. This codes for CASSIAQGAYEQYF.

The chain has TRBV5-1 and TRBJ1-1; 12 nucleotides align to TRBD1. The CDR3 runs 15 residues. J lost 0 bases, V lost 7 bases, and 4 bases had no gene match. Germline loops: CDR1 SGHRS, CDR2 YFSETQ. The CDR3: CASAGTGGLNTEAFF. As DNA, the CDR3 is TGCGCCAGCGCTGGGACAGGGGGCTTGAACACTGAAGCTTTCTTT. Combining the CDR3 with reference TRBV5-1 and TRBJ1-1 gives the whole variable domain KAGVTQTPRYLIKTRGQQVTLSCSPISGHRSVSWYQQTPGQGLQFLFEYFSETQRNKGNFPGRFSGRQFSNSRSEMNVSTLELGDSALYLCASAGTGGLNTEAFFGQGTRLTVV.

The sample holds a few counts of this clone. In nucleotides, the CDR3 is TGTGCCAGCAGCCAAGAAAGAGGGAGGAATTCACCCCTCCACTTT. This translates into CASSQERGRNSPLHF. J is TRBJ1-6 and V is TRBV4-2, with D unresolved. The CDR3 covers 15 residues. Between the trimmed V and J ends, which lost 0 bases and 7 bases, there was a span of 10 bases. Germline loops: CDR1 LGHNA, CDR2 YNFKEQ.

The rearrangement links TRBV28 to TRBJ1-4, with D perhaps TRBD1 (6 bases). The V gene's germline CDR1 is MDHEN and CDR2 SYDVKM. This CDR3 has 18 residues. Trimming pared 3 bases from V and 5 bases from J, leaving 22 bases between. CDR3 DNA sequence: TGTGCCAGCAGTTTGCCAGGGGAAGAGTTAGACCTCAATGAAAAACTGTTTTTT. This translates into CASSLPGEELDLNEKLFF.

The gene calls are TRBV7-9 and TRBJ2-3; 7 nucleotides align to TRBD1. With 5 bases clipped from V and 4 bases from J, the junction kept 12 bases outside the gene matches. CDR1 and CDR2 (germline): SEHNR, FQNEAQ (reference sequence). The CDR3 has 16 amino acids. The chain's CDR3 is CASSHPVGQGADTQYF. The CDR3 DNA reads as TGTGCCAGCAGCCACCCAGTAGGGCAGGGGGCAGATACGCAGTATTTT.

The rearrangement uses TRBV3-1 (or the pseudogene TRBV3-2) and TRBJ2-1; TRBD2 matches 8 bases. This CDR3 has 15 residues. V trimming: 1 base; J trimming: 6 bases; junction bases outside the gene matches: 5. The germline gives CDR1 LGHDT, CDR2 YNNKEL (reference sequence). The CDR3 DNA reads as TGTGCCAGCAGCCAAGTGGACGGGACTAGCAATGAGCAGTTCTTC. It specifies CASSQVDGTSNEQFF.

Many counts were recorded for this clone. The chain has TRBV29-1 and TRBJ2-7; 8 nucleotides align to TRBD2. The CDR3 sequence is 14 residues long. Germline assignment: CDR1 SQVTM and CDR2 ANQGSEA. Unmatched junction bases numbered 4, after V lost 0 bases and J lost 3 bases. The CDR3 reads CSVEDLRGGYEQYF. In nucleotides, the CDR3 is TGCAGCGTTGAAGATCTTCGGGGGGGCTACGAGCAGTACTTC.

CDR3 protein: CASNGGTTTSGEQFF. The CDR3 DNA reads as TGTGCCAGCAACGGAGGGACTACCACTTCGGGTGAGCAGTTCTTC. The chain recombines TRBV28 with TRBJ2-1; 7 bases are shared with TRBD2. This CDR3 is built from 15 residues. CDR1 and CDR2 (germline): MDHEN, SYDVKM. V was clipped by 7 bases and J by 9 bases; unmatched bases: 15.

The chain has TRBV7-9 and TRBJ2-1; D is perhaps TRBD1 (5 bases). The germline V and J ends were trimmed by 5 bases and 1 base, with 15 bases remaining between them. CDR3 length: 16 residues. The germline gives CDR1 SEHNR, CDR2 FQNEAQ (reference sequence). CDR3 protein: CASSTVGAVSYNEQFF. In DNA form, the CDR3 reads TGTGCCAGCAGCACTGTAGGGGCGGTTTCCTACAATGAGCAGTTCTTC. The full variable domain, completed using reference TRBV7-9 and TRBJ2-1, is DTGVSQNPRHKITKRGQNVTFRCDPISEHNRLYWYRQTLGQGPEFLTYFQNEAQLEKSRLLSDRFSAERPKGSFSTLEIQRTEQGDSAMYLCASSTVGAVSYNEQFFGPGTRLTVL.

The V gene is TRBV19, the J gene TRBJ1-1; possibly TRBD1 for D (5 bases). The germline V gene encodes CDR1 LNHDA and CDR2 SQIVND (reference sequence). This CDR3 comprises 14 residues. Trimming pared 8 bases from V and 3 bases from J, leaving 16 bases between. CDR3 loop: CASRIKGLYTEAFF. CDR3 DNA sequence: TGTGCCAGTCGGATTAAGGGACTTTACACTGAAGCTTTCTTT.

The chain has TRBV19 and TRBJ1-2; D gene unclear. The V gene's germline CDR1 is LNHDA and CDR2 SQIVND (reference sequence). CDR3 length: 14 amino acids. V lost 3 bases and J 5 bases, leaving 13 bases between the germline ends. CDR3 amino acids: CASSIGGALYGYTF. The CDR3 DNA is TGTGCCAGTAGTATTGGAGGAGCCCTTTATGGCTACACCTTC.

The V and J genes are TRBV6-5 and TRBJ1-6, with a tentative D call TRBD1 (6 bases). The V gene lost 6 bases and the J gene lost 6 bases, with 15 bases spanning the gap. CDR1 is MNHEY and CDR2 is SVGAGI in the germline V gene. The length of the CDR3 is 15 residues. The CDR3 DNA follows: TGTGCCAGCAGCCTTTCGGACAGTGGTAATTCACCCCTCCACTTT. Its protein is CASSLSDSGNSPLHF.

In this sample, this clone turned up a few times. This chain joins TRBV9 and TRBJ2-2, with D maybe TRBD2 (6 bases). Germline CDR1 is SGDLS and CDR2 is YYNGEE. V was cut by 6 bases and J by 4 bases, with 19 bases left in between. This CDR3 comprises 16 residues. The CDR3 reads CASTIGWGGGTGELFF. The CDR3 DNA is TGTGCCAGCACCATAGGGTGGGGAGGCGGCACCGGGGAGCTGTTTTTT.

This clone was observed a single time. Other DNA sequences of this sample code for an identical CDR3. J is TRBJ2-2 and V is TRBV5-1; 7 nucleotides agree with TRBD1. CDR3 length: 16 residues. The germline gives CDR1 SGHRS, CDR2 YFSETQ. After removal of 0 bases from V and 0 bases from J, the junction contained 2 bases not matched to a gene. CDR3 loop: CASSLGQGANTGELFF. CDR3 nucleotides: TGCGCCAGCAGCTTGGGACAGGGCGCGAACACCGGGGAGCTGTTTTTT.

This chain links TRBV7-2 with TRBJ2-4, with D perhaps TRBD1 (6 bases). This CDR3 has 16 amino acids. The germline gives CDR1 SGHTA, CDR2 FQGNSA. V lost 2 bases and J lost 3, with 14 bases in between. The CDR3 sequence: CASSLRPGQFKNIQYF. CDR3 sequence (DNA): TGTGCCAGCAGCTTACGTCCAGGACAGTTCAAAAACATTCAGTACTTC.

This rearrangement joins TRBV6-5 to TRBJ1-6; possible D gene TRBD1, 5 bases. The length of the CDR3 is 15 residues. The germline V gene has CDR1 MNHEY and CDR2 SVGAGI. The germline V and J ends were trimmed by 5 bases and 9 bases, with 17 bases remaining between them. The chain's CDR3 is CASSPQQGALSPLHF. The CDR3, as DNA: TGTGCCAGCAGTCCCCAGCAAGGGGCGCTTTCACCCCTCCACTTT.

This clone turned up a few times. This chain links TRBV5-1 with TRBJ2-1, with a possible D match to TRBD1 (6 bases). CDR3 length: 15 amino acids. In germline, CDR1 is SGHRS, CDR2 YFSETQ. The V end was cut by 1 base, the J end by 6 bases, with 14 bases between. CDR3 in amino acids: CASSLNTGLGNEQFF. CDR3 in DNA: TGCGCCAGCAGCTTGAATACAGGGTTGGGCAATGAGCAGTTCTTC. Using reference TRBV5-1 and TRBJ2-1 for the parts outside the CDR3, the full variable domain is KAGVTQTPRYLIKTRGQQVTLSCSPISGHRSVSWYQQTPGQGLQFLFEYFSETQRNKGNFPGRFSGRQFSNSRSEMNVSTLELGDSALYLCASSLNTGLGNEQFFGPGTRLTVL.

This clone was picked up a small number of times. This sequence joins TRBV4-2 and TRBJ2-5; 9 bases align to TRBD2. V shed 1 base and J 4 bases; nucleotides not matched to a gene: 4. Germline lookup yields CDR1 LGHNA and CDR2 YNFKEQ. This CDR3 is built from 15 residues. CDR3 nucleotide sequence: TGTGCCAGCAGCCAAGGGCCGGGACTAGCAGAGACCCAGTACTTC. This sequence encodes CASSQGPGLAETQYF.

Only a few counts were recorded for this clone. The chain is built from TRBV10-3 and TRBJ2-7; 12 bases map to TRBD2. J lost 1 base, V lost 0 bases, and 4 bases had no gene match. Looked up from germline, CDR1 is ENHRY and CDR2 is SYGVKD. The CDR3 totals 17 residues. This CDR3 is CAISESLLAGGSYEQYF. The CDR3 coding sequence is TGTGCCATCAGTGAGTCGTTACTAGCGGGGGGATCCTACGAGCAGTACTTC.